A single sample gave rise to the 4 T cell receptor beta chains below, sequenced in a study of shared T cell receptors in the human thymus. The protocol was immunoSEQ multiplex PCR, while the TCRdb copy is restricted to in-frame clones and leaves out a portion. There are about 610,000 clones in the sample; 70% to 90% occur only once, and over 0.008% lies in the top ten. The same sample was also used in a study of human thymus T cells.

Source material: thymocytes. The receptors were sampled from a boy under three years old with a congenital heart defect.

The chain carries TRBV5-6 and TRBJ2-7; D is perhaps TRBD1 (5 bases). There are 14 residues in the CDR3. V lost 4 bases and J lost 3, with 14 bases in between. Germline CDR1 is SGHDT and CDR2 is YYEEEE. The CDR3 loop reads CASSRGSDYYEQYF. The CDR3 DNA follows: TGTGCCAGCAGCAGGGGCTCGGATTACTACGAGCAGTACTTC.

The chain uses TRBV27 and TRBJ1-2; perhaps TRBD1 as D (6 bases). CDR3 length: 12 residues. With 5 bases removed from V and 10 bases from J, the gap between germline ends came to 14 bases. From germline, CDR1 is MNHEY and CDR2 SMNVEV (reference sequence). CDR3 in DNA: TGTGCCAGCAGTCCCCCAGGGGTGAACTACACCTTC. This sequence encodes CASSPPGVNYTF.

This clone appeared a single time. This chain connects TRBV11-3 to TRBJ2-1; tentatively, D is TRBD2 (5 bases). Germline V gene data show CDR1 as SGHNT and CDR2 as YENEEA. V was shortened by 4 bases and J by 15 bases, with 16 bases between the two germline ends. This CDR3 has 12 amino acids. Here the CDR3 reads CASSSYNEGPFF. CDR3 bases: TGTGCCAGCAGCTCCTACAATGAGGGTCCGTTCTTC.

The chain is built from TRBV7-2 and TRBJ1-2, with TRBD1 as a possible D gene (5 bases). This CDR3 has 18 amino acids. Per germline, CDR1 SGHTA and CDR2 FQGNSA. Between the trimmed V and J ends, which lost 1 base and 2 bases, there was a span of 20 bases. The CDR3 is CASSLVRGRSNINYGYTF. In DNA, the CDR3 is TGTGCCAGCAGCTTAGTTAGGGGCAGGTCGAATATCAACTATGGCTACACCTTC.